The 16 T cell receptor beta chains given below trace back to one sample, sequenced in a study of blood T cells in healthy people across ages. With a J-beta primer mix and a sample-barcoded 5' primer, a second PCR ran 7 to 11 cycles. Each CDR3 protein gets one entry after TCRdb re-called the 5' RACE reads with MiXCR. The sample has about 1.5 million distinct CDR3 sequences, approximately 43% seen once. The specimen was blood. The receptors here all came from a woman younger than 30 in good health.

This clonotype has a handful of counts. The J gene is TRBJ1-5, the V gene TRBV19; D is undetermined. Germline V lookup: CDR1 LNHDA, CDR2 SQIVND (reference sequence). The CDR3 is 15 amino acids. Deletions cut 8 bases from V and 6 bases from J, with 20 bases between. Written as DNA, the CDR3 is TGTGCCAGTGACGGAGCCGGGTCTTTCGGTCAGCCCCAGCATTTT. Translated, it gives CASDGAGSFGQPQHF.

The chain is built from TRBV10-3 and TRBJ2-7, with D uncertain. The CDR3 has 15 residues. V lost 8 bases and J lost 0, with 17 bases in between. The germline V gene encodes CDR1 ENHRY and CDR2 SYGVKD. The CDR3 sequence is CAIRTEDGSSYEQYF. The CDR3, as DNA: TGTGCCATCCGCACCGAGGACGGAAGCTCCTACGAGCAGTACTTC.

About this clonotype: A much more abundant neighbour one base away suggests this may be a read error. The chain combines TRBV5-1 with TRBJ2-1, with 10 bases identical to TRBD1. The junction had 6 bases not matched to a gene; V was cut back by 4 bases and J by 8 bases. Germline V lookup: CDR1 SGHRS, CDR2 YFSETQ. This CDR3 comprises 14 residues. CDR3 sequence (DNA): TGCGCCAGCAGCGCGGACAGGGGGGTCCATGAGCAGTTCTTC. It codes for CASSADRGVHEQFF. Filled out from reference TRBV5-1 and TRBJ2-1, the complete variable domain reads KAGVTQTPRYLIKTRGQQVTLSCSPISGHRSVSWYQQTPGQGLQFLFEYFSETQRNKGNFPGRFSGRQFSNSRSEMNVSTLELGDSALYLCASSADRGVHEQFFGPGTRLTVL.

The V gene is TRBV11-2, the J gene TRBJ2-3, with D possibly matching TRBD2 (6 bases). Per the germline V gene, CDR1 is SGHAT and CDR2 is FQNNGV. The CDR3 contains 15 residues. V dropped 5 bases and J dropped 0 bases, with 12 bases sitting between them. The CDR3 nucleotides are TGTGCCAGCAGCACGCGGGACTGGAGCACAGATACGCAGTATTTT. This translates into CASSTRDWSTDTQYF.

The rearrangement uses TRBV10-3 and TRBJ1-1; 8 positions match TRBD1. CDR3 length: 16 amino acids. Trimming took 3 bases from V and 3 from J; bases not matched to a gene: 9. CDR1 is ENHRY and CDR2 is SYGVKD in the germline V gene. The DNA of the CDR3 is TGTGCCATCAGTGAACACCCAGGGGGCGCGTACACTGAAGCTTTCTTT. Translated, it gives CAISEHPGGAYTEAFF.

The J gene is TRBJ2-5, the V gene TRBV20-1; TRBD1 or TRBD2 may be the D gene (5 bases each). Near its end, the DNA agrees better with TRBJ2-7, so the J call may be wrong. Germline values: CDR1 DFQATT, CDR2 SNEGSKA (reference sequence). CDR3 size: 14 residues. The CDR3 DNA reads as TGCAGTGTCAGAACCGGGACCAGACGCCACGAGCAGTACTTC. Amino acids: CSVRTGTRRHEQYF.

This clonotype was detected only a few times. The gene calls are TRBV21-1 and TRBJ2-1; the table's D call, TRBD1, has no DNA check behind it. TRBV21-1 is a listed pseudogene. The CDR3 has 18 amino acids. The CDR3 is CASSKALLTGKSYNEQFF. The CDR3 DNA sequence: TGTGCCAGCAGCAAAGCGCTTTTAACAGGCAAGTCCTACAATGAGCAGTTCTTC.

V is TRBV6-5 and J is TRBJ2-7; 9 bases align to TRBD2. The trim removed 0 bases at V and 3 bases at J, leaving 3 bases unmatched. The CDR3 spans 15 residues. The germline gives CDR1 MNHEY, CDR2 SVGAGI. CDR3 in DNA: TGTGCCAGCAGTTACTCCATAGCGGGGGTCTACGAGCAGTACTTC. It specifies CASSYSIAGVYEQYF.

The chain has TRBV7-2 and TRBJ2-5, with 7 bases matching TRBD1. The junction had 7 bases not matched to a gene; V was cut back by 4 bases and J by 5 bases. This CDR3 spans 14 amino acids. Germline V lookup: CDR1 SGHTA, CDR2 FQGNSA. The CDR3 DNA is TGTGCCAGCAGCTCCCAGACAGGGATGGAGACCCAGTACTTC. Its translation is CASSSQTGMETQYF.

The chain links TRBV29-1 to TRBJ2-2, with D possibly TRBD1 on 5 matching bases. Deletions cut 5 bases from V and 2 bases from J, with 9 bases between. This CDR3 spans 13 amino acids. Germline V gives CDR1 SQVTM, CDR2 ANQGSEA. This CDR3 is CSVTGYNTGELFF. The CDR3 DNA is TGCAGCGTTACAGGCTACAACACCGGGGAGCTGTTTTTT.

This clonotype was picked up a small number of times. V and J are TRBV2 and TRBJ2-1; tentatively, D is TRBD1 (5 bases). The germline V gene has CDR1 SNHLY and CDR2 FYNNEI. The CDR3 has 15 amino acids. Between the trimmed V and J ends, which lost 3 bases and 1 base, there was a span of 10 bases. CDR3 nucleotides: TGTGCCAGCAGTGAGGAGACAGTATCCTACAATGAGCAGTTCTTC. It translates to CASSEETVSYNEQFF.

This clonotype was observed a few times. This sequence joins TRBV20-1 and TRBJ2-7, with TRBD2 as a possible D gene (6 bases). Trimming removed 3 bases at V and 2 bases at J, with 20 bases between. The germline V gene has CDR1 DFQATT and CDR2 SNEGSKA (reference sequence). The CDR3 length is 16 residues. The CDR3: CSASIPAGTVTYEQYF. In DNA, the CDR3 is TGCAGTGCTAGTATCCCGGCCGGGACTGTAACCTACGAGCAGTACTTC.

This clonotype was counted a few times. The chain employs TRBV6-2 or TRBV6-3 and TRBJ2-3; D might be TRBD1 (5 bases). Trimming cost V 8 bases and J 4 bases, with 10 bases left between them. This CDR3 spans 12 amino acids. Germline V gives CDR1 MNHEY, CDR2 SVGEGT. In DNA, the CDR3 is TGTGCCAGCGGGGCCCTTCCAGATACGCAGTATTTT. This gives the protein CASGALPDTQYF.

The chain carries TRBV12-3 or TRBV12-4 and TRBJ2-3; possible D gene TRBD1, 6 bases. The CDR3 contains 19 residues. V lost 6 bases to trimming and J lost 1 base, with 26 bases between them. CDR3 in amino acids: CASRKTGGWVHAGTDTQYF. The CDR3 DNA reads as TGTGCCAGCAGGAAGACAGGCGGATGGGTCCACGCAGGCACAGATACGCAGTATTTT.

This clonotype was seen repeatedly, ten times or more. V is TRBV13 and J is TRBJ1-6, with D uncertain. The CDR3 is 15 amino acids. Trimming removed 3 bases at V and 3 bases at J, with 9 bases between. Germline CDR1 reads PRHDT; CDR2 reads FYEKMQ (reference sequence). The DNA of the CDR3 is TGTGCCAGCAGCTTCAGGATCTTCTATAATTCACCCCTCCACTTT. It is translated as CASSFRIFYNSPLHF.

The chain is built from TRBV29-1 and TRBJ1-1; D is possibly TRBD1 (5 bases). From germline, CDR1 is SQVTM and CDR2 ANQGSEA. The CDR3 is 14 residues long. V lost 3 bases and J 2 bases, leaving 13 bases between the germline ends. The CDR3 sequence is CSVDRDPVNTEAFF. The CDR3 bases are TGCAGCGTTGACCGGGACCCCGTAAACACTGAAGCTTTCTTT.